The 10 T cell receptor beta chains presented below share a single source sample, sequenced in a study of blood T cell repertoires in COVID-19. Sequencing used immunoSEQ multiplex PCR; TCRdb keeps in-frame clones, though not all of them. This table has around 300,000 clones, about 89% appearing once. Sequencing was performed on peripheral blood. Receptors originate from a man aged 50 to 60 with acute or convalescent COVID-19.

This chain connects TRBV7-2 to TRBJ2-2, with 9 bases matching TRBD2. This CDR3 has 16 residues. Germline lookup yields CDR1 SGHTA and CDR2 FQGNSA. The trim removed 2 bases at V and 1 base at J, leaving 2 bases unmatched. DNA for the CDR3: TGTGCCAGCAGCTTAAGACTAGCGGTGAACACCGGGGAGCTGTTTTTT. Protein product: CASSLRLAVNTGELFF.

V usage is TRBV4-1 and J usage is TRBJ1-4, with D possibly matching TRBD1 (5 bases). The V end was cut by 0 bases, the J end by 5 bases, with 13 bases between. CDR1 MGHRA and CDR2 YSYEKL come from the germline V gene. The CDR3 totals 16 residues. The CDR3 is CASSQEEGPSNEKLFF. The CDR3 DNA follows: TGCGCCAGCAGCCAAGAGGAGGGACCTTCCAATGAAAAACTGTTTTTT.

J is TRBJ2-1 and V is TRBV5-1; no clear D gene. The CDR3 loop spans 15 amino acids. The germline CDR1 and CDR2 sequences are SGHRS and YFSETQ. Trimming took 4 bases from V and 0 from J, leaving 11 bases between them. CDR3 region: CASSLQVSSYNEQFF. As DNA, the CDR3 is TGCGCCAGCAGCCTCCAGGTGAGCTCCTACAATGAGCAGTTCTTC.

V gene TRBV19 combines with J gene TRBJ2-3; 9 nucleotides match TRBD2. The trim removed 3 bases at V and 0 bases at J, leaving 10 bases unmatched. The CDR3 spans 18 residues. Germline CDR1 reads LNHDA; CDR2 reads SQIVND (reference sequence). For the CDR3, the DNA is TGTGCCAGTAGTATCGGGAGCGGGGGGTATGCTAGCACAGATACGCAGTATTTT. This sequence encodes CASSIGSGGYASTDTQYF.

The chain uses TRBV6-1 and TRBJ2-4, with 11 bases aligning to TRBD2. Per the germline V gene, CDR1 is MNHNS and CDR2 is SASEGT. This CDR3 is 18 amino acids long. Unmatched junction bases numbered 7, after V lost 3 bases and J lost 0 bases. CDR3 DNA: TGTGCCAGCAGTGAGTTAGCGGGGGGGCCGAGAGCCAAAAACATTCAGTACTTC. It is translated as CASSELAGGPRAKNIQYF.

The chain carries TRBV10-2 and TRBJ1-1, with TRBD1 matching over 8 bases. The CDR3 runs 16 residues. J was trimmed by 0 bases and V by 2 bases; bases with no gene match: 5. Germline V CDR1 and CDR2: WSHSY, SAAADI. In DNA form, the CDR3 reads TGCGCCAGCAGTGAGATGGCAGGGGGCCTGAACACTGAAGCTTTCTTT. Translating it yields CASSEMAGGLNTEAFF.

V is TRBV29-1 and J is TRBJ1-1; TRBD1 is a possible D gene (5 bases). The CDR3 totals 14 residues. The V and J ends lost 3 bases and 4 bases respectively, with 15 bases between them. In germline, CDR1 is SQVTM, CDR2 ANQGSEA. The CDR3 nucleotides are TGCAGCGTTGAGCAGGCAGGGATCTTCACTGAAGCTTTCTTT. Its protein product is CSVEQAGIFTEAFF.

The genes are TRBV5-5 and TRBJ1-5; the match to TRBD1 covers 8 bases. Germline V lookup: CDR1 SGHKS, CDR2 YYEKEE (reference sequence). Trimming took 1 base from V and 4 from J; bases not matched to a gene: 4. The length of the CDR3 is 15 residues. In nucleotides, the CDR3 is TGTGCCAGCAGCTTGTTCGGACAGGGAAATCAGCCCCAGCATTTT. Its protein is CASSLFGQGNQPQHF.

The CDR3 sequence: CASSERGSSGGLSTDTQYF. In nucleotides, the CDR3 is TGTGCCAGCAGTGAAAGGGGGTCTAGCGGGGGCTTAAGCACAGATACGCAGTATTTT. J is TRBJ2-3 and V is TRBV2, with 10 bases identical to TRBD2. This CDR3 contains 19 residues. Germline V gene sequence: CDR1 SNHLY, CDR2 FYNNEI. The junction had 11 bases not matched to a gene; V was cut back by 2 bases and J by 0 bases.

The chain carries TRBV18 and TRBJ2-2; D unresolved. Germline V gene sequence: CDR1 KGHSH, CDR2 LQKENI. This CDR3 region has 13 residues. V lost 6 bases to trimming and J lost 2 bases, with 7 bases between them. The CDR3 region has the DNA TGTGCCAGCTCGGAGAAAAACACCGGGGAGCTGTTTTTT. Translated, it gives CASSEKNTGELFF.